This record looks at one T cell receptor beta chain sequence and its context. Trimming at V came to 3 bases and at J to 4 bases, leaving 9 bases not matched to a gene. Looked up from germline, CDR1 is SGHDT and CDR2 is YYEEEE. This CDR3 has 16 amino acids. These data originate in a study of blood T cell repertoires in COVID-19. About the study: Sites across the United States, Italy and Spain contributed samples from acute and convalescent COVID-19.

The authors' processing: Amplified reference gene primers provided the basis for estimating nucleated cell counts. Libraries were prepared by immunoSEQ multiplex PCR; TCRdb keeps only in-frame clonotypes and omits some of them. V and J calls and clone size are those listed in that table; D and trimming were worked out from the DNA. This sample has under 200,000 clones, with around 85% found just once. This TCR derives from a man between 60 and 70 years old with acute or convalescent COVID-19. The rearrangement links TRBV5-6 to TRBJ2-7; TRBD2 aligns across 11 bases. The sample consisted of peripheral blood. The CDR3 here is CASSSLAGVPRYEQYF. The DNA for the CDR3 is TGTGCCAGCAGCTCACTAGCGGGAGTTCCACGTTACGAGCAGTACTTC.